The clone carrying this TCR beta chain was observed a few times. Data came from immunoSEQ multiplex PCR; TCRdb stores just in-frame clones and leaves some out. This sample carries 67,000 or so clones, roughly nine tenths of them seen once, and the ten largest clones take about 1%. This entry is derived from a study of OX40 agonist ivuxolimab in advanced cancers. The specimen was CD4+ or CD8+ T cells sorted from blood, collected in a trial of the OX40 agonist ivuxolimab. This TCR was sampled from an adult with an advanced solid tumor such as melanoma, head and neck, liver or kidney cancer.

CDR3 protein: CASSLRSGQETQYF. The DNA of the CDR3 is TGTGCCAGCAGCTTAAGGTCAGGGCAAGAGACCCAGTACTTC. The V gene is TRBV7-2, the J gene TRBJ2-5; D is possibly TRBD1 (5 bases). This CDR3 region has 14 residues. The V end was cut by 2 bases, the J end by 2 bases, with 9 bases between. CDR1 SGHTA and CDR2 FQGNSA come from the germline V gene.